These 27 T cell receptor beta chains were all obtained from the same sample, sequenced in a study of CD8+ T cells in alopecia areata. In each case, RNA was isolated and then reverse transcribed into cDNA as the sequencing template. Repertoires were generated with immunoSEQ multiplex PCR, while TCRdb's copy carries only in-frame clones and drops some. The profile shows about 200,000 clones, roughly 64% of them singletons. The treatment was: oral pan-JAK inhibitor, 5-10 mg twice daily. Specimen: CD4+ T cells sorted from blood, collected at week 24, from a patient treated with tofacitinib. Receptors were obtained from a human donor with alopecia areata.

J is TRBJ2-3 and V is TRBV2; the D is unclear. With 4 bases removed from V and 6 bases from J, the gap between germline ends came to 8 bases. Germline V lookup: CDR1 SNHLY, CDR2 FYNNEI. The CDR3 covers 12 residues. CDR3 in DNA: TGTGCCAGCAGTGTTTTGATGGATACGCAGTATTTT. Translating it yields CASSVLMDTQYF. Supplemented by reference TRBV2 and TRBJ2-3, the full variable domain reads EPEVTQTPSHQVTQMGQEVILRCVPISNHLYFYWYRQILGQKVEFLVSFYNNEISEKSEIFDDQFSVERPDGSNFTLKIRSTKLEDSAMYFCASSVLMDTQYFGPGTRLTVL.

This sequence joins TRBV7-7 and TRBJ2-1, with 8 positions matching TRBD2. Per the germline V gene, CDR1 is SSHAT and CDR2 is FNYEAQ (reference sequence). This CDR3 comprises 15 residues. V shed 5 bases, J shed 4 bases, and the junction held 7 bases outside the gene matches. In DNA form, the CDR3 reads TGTGCCAGCAGCCCCGCGGGGGGACGTTACAATGAGCAGTTCTTC. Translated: CASSPAGGRYNEQFF.

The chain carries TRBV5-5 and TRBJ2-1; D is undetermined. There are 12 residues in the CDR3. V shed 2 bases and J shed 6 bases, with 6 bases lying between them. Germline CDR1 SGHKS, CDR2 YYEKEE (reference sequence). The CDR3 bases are TGTGCCAGCAGCTTTTTCTCCAATGAGCAGTTCTTC. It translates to CASSFFSNEQFF. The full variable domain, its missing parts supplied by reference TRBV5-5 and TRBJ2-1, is DAGVTQSPTHLIKTRGQQVTLRCSPISGHKSVSWYQQVLGQGPQFIFQYYEKEERGRGNFPDRFSARQFPNYSSELNVNALLLGDSALYLCASSFFSNEQFFGPGTRLTVL.

CDR3 sequence (DNA): TGCAGTGTACGATCCGCCTACGAGCAGTACTTC. This encodes CSVRSAYEQYF. The chain is built from TRBV20-1 and TRBJ2-7; D gene ambiguous. Germline V gives CDR1 DFQATT, CDR2 SNEGSKA (reference sequence). Trimming removed 7 bases from V and 2 bases from J, with 9 bases in between. The CDR3 has 11 amino acids.

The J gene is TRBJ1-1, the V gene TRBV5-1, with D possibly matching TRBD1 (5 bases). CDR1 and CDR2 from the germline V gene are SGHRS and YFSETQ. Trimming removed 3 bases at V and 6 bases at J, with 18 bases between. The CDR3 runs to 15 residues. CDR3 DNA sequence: TGCGCCAGCAGCTACCAGGGAGCCCCCAACCCTGAAGCTTTCTTT. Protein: CASSYQGAPNPEAFF.

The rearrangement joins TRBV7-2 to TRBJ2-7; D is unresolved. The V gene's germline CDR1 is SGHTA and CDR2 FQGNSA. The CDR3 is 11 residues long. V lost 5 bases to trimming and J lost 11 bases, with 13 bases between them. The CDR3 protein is CASSEGPAKYF. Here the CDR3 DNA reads TGTGCCAGCAGCGAAGGGCCCGCCAAGTACTTC.

The CDR3 reads CASSLGQYNQPQHF. CDR3 nucleotides: TGTGCCAGCAGCTTAGGACAGTACAATCAGCCCCAGCATTTT. The rearrangement joins TRBV7-2 to TRBJ1-5; weak D call: TRBD1 (5 bases). CDR3 size: 14 residues. CDR1 is SGHTA, CDR2 FQGNSA, per germline. Trimming shortened V by 1 base and J by 3 bases, and 7 bases separated the two germline ends.

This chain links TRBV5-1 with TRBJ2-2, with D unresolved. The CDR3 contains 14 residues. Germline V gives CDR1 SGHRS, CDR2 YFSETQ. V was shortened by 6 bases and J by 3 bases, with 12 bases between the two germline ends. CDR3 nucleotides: TGCGCCAGCAATCGAGGAGACTACACCGGGGAGCTGTTTTTT. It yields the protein CASNRGDYTGELFF.

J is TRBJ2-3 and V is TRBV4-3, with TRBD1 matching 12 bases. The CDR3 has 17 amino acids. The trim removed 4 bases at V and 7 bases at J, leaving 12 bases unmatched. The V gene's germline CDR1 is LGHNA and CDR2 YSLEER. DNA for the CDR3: TGCGCCAGCAGCCTTGCGCATCCGGGACAGGGGGCGAATACGCAGTATTTT. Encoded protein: CASSLAHPGQGANTQYF.

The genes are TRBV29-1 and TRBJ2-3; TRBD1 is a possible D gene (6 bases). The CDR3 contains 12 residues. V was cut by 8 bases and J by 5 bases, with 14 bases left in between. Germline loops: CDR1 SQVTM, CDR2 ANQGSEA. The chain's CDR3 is CSPRGSGDTQYF. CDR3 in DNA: TGCAGCCCAAGGGGGAGCGGAGATACGCAGTATTTT.

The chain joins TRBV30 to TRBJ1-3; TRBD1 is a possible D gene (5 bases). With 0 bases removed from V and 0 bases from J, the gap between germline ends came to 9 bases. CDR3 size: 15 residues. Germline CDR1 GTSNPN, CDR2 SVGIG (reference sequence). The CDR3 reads CAWSVFGASGNTIYF. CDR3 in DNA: TGTGCCTGGAGTGTTTTCGGGGCCTCTGGAAACACCATATATTTT.

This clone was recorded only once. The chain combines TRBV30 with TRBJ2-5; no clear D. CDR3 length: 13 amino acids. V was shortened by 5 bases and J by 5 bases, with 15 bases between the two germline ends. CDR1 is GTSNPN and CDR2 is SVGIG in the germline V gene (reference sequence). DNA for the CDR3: TGTGCCTGGGACCTGACGAAAGGGGAGACCCAGTACTTC. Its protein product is CAWDLTKGETQYF.

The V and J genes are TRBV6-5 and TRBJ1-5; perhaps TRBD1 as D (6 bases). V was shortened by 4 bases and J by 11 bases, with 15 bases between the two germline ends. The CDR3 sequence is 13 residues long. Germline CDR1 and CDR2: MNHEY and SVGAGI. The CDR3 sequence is CASSSHDRSAQHF. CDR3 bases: TGTGCCAGCAGTTCTCATGACAGGAGCGCCCAGCATTTT.

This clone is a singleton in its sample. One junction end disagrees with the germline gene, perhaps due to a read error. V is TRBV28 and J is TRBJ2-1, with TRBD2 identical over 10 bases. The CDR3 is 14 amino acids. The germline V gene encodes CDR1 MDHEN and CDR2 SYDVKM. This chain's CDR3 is CASTLLAGRGLQFF. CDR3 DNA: TGTGCCAGCACTTTACTAGCGGGACGGGGATTGCAGTTCTTC.

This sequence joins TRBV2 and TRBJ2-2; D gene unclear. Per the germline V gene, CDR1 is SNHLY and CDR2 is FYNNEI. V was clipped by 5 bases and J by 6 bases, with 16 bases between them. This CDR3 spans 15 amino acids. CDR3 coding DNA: TGTGCCAGCAGTCAGTCGACTCTAATGGCCGGGGAGCTGTTTTTT. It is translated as CASSQSTLMAGELFF.

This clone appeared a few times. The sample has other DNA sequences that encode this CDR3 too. The CDR3 spells CASSSTGGAYGYTF. CDR3 coding DNA: TGTGCCAGCAGCTCCACAGGGGGCGCCTATGGCTACACCTTC. The rearrangement uses TRBV5-6 and TRBJ1-2; 9 bases are a match to TRBD1. Germline CDR1 is SGHDT and CDR2 is YYEEEE. The CDR3 extends over 14 amino acids. The V and J ends lost 3 bases and 4 bases, in that order; junction bases with no gene match: 4.

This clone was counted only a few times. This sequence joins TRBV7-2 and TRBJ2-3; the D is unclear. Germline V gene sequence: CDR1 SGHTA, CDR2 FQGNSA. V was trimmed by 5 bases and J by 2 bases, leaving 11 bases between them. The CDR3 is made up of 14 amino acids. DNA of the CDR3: TGTGCCAGCAGCCCGGGCCCCCACACAGATACGCAGTATTTT. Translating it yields CASSPGPHTDTQYF.

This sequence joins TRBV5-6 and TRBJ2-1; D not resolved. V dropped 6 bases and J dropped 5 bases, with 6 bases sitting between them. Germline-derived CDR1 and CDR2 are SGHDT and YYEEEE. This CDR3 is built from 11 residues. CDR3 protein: CASTRDNEQFF. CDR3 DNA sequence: TGTGCCAGCACCCGGGACAATGAGCAGTTCTTC.

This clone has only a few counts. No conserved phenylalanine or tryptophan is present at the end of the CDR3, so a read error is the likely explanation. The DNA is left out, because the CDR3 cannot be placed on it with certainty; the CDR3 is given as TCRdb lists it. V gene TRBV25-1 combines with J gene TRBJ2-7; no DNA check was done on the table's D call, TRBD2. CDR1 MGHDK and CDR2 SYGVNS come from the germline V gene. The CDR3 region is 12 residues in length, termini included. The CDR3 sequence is CASSESRKSCGG.

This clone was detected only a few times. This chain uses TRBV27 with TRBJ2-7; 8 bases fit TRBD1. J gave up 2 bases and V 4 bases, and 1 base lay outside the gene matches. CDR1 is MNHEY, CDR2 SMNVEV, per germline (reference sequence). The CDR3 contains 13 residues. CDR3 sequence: CASSWTGPYEQYF. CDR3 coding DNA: TGTGCCAGCAGTTGGACAGGGCCCTACGAGCAGTACTTC.

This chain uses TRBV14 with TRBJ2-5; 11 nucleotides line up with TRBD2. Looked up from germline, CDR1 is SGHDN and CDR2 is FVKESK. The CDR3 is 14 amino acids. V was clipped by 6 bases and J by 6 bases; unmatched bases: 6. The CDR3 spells CASRLTSGSQTQYF. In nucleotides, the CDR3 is TGTGCCAGCAGGTTAACTAGCGGGAGCCAGACCCAGTACTTC.

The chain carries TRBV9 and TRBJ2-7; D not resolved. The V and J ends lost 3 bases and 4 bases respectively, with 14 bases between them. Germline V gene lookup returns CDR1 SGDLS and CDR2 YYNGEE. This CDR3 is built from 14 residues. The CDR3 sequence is CASSAGPDVYEQYF. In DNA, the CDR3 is TGTGCCAGCAGCGCCGGGCCGGATGTGTACGAGCAGTACTTC.

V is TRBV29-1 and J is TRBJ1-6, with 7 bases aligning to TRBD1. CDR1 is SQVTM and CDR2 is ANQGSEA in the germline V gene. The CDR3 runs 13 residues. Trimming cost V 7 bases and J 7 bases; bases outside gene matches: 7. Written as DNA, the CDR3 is TGCAGCGGAAAACAGGGGCCGAATTCACCCCTCCACTTT. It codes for CSGKQGPNSPLHF.

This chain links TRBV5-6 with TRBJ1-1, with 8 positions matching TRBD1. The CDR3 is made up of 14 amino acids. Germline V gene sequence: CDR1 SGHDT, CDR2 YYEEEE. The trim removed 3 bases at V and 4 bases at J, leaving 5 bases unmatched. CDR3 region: CASSSPGGITEAFF. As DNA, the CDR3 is TGTGCCAGCAGCTCCCCAGGGGGCATCACTGAAGCTTTCTTT.

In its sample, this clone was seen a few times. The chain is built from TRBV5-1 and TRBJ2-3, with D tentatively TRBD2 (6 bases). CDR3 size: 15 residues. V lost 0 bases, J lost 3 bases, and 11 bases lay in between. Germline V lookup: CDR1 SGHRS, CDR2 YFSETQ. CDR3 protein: CASSLGLVWTDTQYF. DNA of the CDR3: TGCGCCAGCAGCTTGGGACTAGTGTGGACAGATACGCAGTATTTT.

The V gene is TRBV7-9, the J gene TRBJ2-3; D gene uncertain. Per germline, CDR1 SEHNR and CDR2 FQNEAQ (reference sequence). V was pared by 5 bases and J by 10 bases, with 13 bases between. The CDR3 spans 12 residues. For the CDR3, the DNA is TGTGCCAGCAGCCCCAGAGTCCTAGCGCAGTATTTT. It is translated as CASSPRVLAQYF.

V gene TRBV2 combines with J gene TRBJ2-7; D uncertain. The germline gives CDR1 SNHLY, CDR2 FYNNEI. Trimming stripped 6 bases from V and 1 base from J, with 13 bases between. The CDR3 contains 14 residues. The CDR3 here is CASSEVGRSYEQYF. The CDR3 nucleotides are TGTGCCAGCAGCGAGGTCGGAAGATCCTACGAGCAGTACTTC.